These T cell receptor beta chains were read from a single sample in a study of blood T cell repertoires in COVID-19. Clones were sequenced by immunoSEQ multiplex PCR, and TCRdb holds only the in-frame ones, with some missing. The sample shows 150,000 or so clones, roughly 82% of them seen only once. The sequenced material came from peripheral blood. These receptors were taken from a woman aged 40 to 49 with COVID-19, enrolled during active disease. Both conserved end residues are trimmed from each CDR3. The listing skips clone size in some rows; elsewhere it reads once, few, many or a size class.

>TRBJ1-1|TRBV4-1|NA
ASSQGPDRENTEAF
>TRBJ2-7|TRBV28|NA
ASSLGLAGPGNYEQY
>TRBJ2-3|TRBV6-4|NA
ASSASLRSTDTQY
>TRBJ2-1|TRBV9|NA
ASSNNLLRTSARGEQF
>TRBJ2-3|TRBV2|few
ASSGRLAGGGDTQY
>TRBJ2-3|TRBV6-6|NA
ASSNHRGRTDTQY
>TRBJ1-2|TRBV5-1|NA
ASSLDAFGYT
>TRBJ2-2|TRBV6-5|NA
ASSLFRGTGELF
>TRBJ2-1|TRBV7-2|few
ASSRIAGGYYNEQF
>TRBJ1-5|TRBV15|NA
ATSPRGRGSNQPQH
>TRBJ1-3|TRBV6-2/TRBV6-3|once
ASSYRDSSGNTIY
>NA|TRBV9|NA
ASSDYGQLQETQY
>TRBJ2-2|TRBV6-5|NA
ASSALAGGSGELF
>TRBJ1-2|TRBV3-1/TRBV3-2|NA
ASSQPGTRTFSRGYT
>TRBJ2-5|TRBV19|NA
ASSKQGSQTQY
>TRBJ2-5|TRBV15|NA
ATSRDVGGETQY
>TRBJ2-1|TRBV6-5|NA
ASSLGRANEQF
>TRBJ2-1|TRBV2|NA
ASSTLAASYNEQF
>TRBJ2-7|TRBV6-5|NA
ASRVSGGAYEQY
>TRBJ2-4|TRBV7-2|few
ASSRTSARNIQY
>TRBJ1-4|TRBV2|NA
ASQKRGTGSNEKLF
>TRBJ2-7|TRBV29-1|NA
SGGGQAGRQKYEQY
>TRBJ2-7|TRBV4-2|NA
ASSLTSGRAVKSRQY
>TRBJ2-5|TRBV7-9|NA
ASSLRRGDETQY
>TRBJ1-5|TRBV2|few
ASSSTGGLYQPQH
>TRBJ2-3|TRBV7-9|NA
ASSPPGNTQY
>TRBJ1-5|TRBV2|NA
ASSERDRGQPQH
>TRBJ2-1|TRBV24-1|NA
ATSATTAVSEQF
>TRBJ1-1|TRBV4-2|NA
ASSQDLVQGDTEAF
>TRBJ2-1|TRBV27|few
ASSFLASGTGNEQF
>TRBJ2-1|TRBV28|once
ASNLNRGWNEQF
>TRBJ2-7|TRBV6-5|many
VGGGNSYEQY
>TRBJ2-7|TRBV30|NA
AGYRGLQQY
>TRBJ2-3|TRBV28|NA
ASSLIRNNYGDTQY
>TRBJ2-5|TRBV7-3|once
ASSLLAGPQETQY
>TRBJ1-1|TRBV15|NA
ATSNRVRGTEAF
>TRBJ2-6|TRBV19|few
ASSIVGISSGANVLT
>TRBJ2-5|TRBV14|few
ASNQRGTETQY
>TRBJ2-4|TRBV13|NA
ASSFRGLGKNIQY
>TRBJ1-6|TRBV6-1|NA
ASSETGFYNSPLH
>TRBJ1-5|TRBV19|NA
ASSIHISNQPQH
>TRBJ1-5|TRBV6-5|NA
ASSYSKADSNQPQH
>TRBJ1-2|TRBV5-4|NA
ASSLEGGGYGYT
>TRBJ2-7|TRBV5-6|NA
ASSSRDFYEQY
>TRBJ2-2|TRBV2|few
ASNRNKLRAGELF
>TRBJ1-1|TRBV9|NA
ASSSGWNTEAF
>TRBJ2-2|TRBV10-1|few
ASSEAGRGNTGELF
>TRBJ2-5|TRBV19|NA
ASSNWDRPQETQY
>TRBJ2-1|TRBV5-1|many
ASRTSDNEQF
>TRBJ1-5|TRBV2|NA
ASRGEGSQPQH